This T cell receptor beta chain came from a study of breast tumors, draining lymph nodes, adjacent tissues. As regards this clonotype: Its matching antigen is unknown.

Study-wide results and limits: The data were judged consistent with most tumor T cells coming from lymph node and expanding in tumor.

Trimming removed 3 bases at V and 4 bases at J, with 15 bases between. The germline CDR1 and CDR2 sequences are KGHDR and SFDVKD. This CDR3 is built from 16 residues. Via MiXCR, TCRdb re-called the multiplex PCR reads, giving one row per CDR3 protein. This sample has 15,000 to 16,000 distinct CDR3 sequences; approximately 51% occur once, and the top ten carry over 15%. J is TRBJ2-1 and V is TRBV24-1, with a tentative D call TRBD1 (5 bases). The clonotype was recovered from a female donor with breast cancer. Some clones in this sample may be carry-over from other donors' samples. The sequenced material came from tumor-adjacent breast tissue. CDR3 in amino acids: CATSDASRTRYNEQFF. The DNA of the CDR3 is TGTGCCACCAGTGATGCTTCACGGACAAGGTACAATGAGCAGTTCTTC.